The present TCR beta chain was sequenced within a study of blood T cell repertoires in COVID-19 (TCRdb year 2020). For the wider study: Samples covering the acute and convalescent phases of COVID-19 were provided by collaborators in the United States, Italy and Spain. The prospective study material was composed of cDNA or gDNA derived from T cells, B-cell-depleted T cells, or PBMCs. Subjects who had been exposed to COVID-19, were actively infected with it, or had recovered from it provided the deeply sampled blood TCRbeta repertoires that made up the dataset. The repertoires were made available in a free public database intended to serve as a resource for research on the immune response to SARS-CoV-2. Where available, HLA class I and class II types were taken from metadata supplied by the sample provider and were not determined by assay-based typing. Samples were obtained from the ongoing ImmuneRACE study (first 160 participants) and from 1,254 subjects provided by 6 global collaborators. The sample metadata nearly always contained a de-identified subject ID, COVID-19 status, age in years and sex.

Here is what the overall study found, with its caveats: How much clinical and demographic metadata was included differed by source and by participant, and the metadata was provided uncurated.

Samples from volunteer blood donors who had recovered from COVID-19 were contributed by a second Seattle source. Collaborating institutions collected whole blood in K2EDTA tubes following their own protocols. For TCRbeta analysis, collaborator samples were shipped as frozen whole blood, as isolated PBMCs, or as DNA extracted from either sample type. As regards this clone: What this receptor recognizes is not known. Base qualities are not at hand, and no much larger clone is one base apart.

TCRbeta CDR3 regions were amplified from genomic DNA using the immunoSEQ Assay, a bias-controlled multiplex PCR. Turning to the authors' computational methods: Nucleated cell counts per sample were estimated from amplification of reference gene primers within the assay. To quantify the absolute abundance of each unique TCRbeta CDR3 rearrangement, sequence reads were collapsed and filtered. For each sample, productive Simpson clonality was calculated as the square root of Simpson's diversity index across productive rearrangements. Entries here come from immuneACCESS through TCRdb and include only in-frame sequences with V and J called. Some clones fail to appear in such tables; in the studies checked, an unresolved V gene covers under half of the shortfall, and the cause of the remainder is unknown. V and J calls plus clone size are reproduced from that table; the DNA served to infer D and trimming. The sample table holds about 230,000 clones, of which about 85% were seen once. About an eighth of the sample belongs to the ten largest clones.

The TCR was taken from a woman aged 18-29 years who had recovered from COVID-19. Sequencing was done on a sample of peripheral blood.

Read as DNA, the sequence is TGTGCCAGCAGCTCCTCCAACGAGGCCAACTATGGCTACACCTTC. This translates into CASSSSNEANYGYTF. The rearranged segments are TRBV13 and TRBJ1-2; the D gene remains uncertain. Trimming removed 4 bases from V and 2 bases from J, leaving 14 bases between the germline ends. The CDR1 and CDR2 encoded by the germline V gene (reference sequence) are PRHDT and FYEKMQ. The CDR3 covers 15 residues, taking in both the cysteine and the phenylalanine. Of all the DNA, just the CDR3 is kept, 45 bases in frame from base 1.